This TCR beta chain is drawn from a study of shared clonotypes between healthy human individuals. The wider study: Each donor had three CD4 naive, three CD4 memory, two CD8 naive and one CD8 memory plate.

The study, taken as a whole, reports: Memory subsets generally showed smaller estimated richness than naive subsets did. The donor pool, a small one, limited the genetic and exposure-history diversity represented.

This CDR3 contains 18 residues. V dropped 5 bases and J dropped 0 bases, with 20 bases sitting between them. Germline assignment: CDR1 LNHDA and CDR2 SQIVND (reference sequence). Naive CD8 cells lacked CD45RO and underwent positive selection for CCR7, leaving out terminally differentiated effector memory CD45RA+ cells. Per sorted-subset replicate PCR, input was around 220 ng DNA, representing 30,000 or so T cell genomes. TCRdb's copy holds only in-frame clones and misses some; the assay was immunoSEQ multiplex PCR. The profile shows roughly 1,800,000 clones, approximately 95% of them singletons. For this clone: What it binds is unknown.

Specimen: naive CD8+ T cells sorted from blood. This clonotype was obtained from a man aged 18-30 years in good health. The J gene is TRBJ1-3, the V gene TRBV19; possible D gene TRBD1, 6 bases. In DNA form, the CDR3 reads TGTGCCAGTAGTCTCCAACTGTGGACAGAGGGCTCTGGAAACACCATATATTTT. It yields the protein CASSLQLWTEGSGNTIYF.